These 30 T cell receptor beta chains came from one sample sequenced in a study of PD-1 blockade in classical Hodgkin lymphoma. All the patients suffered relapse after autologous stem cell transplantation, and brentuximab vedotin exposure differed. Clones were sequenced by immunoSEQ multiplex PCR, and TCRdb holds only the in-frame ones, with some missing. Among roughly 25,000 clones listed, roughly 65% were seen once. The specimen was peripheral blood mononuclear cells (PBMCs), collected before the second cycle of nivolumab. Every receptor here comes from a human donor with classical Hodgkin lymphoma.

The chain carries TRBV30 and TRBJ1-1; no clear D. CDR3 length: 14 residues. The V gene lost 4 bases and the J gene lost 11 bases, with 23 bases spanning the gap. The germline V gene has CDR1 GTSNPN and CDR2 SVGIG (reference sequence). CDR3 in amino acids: CAWTVNNNRGGAFF. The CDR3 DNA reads TGTGCCTGGACCGTAAATAACAACCGAGGTGGGGCTTTCTTT.

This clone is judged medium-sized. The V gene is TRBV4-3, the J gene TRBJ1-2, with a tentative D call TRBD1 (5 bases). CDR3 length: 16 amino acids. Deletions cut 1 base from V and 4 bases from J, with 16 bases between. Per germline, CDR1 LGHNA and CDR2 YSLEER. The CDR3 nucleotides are TGCGCCAGCAGCCAAGTCCTTGCGGGGGAACCCTATGGCTACACCTTC. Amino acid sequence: CASSQVLAGEPYGYTF.

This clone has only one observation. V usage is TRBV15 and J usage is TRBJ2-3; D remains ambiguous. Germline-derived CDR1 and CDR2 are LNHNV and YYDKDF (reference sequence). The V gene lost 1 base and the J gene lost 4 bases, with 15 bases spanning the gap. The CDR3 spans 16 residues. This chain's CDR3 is CATSRGLRMGPDTQYF. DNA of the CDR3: TGTGCCACCAGCAGAGGTCTAAGGATGGGCCCAGATACGCAGTATTTT.

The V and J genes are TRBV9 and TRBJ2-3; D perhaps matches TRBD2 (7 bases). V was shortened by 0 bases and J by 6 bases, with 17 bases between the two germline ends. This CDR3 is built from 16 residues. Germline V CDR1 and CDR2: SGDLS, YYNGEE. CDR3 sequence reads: CASSVVGGGPSDTQYF. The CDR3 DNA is TGTGCCAGCAGCGTAGTAGGGGGGGGACCGTCGGATACGCAGTATTTT.

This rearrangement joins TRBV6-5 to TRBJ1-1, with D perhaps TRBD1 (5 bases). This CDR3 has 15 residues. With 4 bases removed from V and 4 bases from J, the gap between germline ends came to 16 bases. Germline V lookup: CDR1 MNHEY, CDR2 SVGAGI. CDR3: CASSSETVRATEAFF. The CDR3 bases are TGTGCCAGCAGTTCCGAGACAGTGAGGGCCACTGAAGCTTTCTTT.

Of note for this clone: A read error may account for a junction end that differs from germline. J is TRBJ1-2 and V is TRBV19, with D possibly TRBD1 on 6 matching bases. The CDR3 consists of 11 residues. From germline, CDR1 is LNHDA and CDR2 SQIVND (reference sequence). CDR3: CASSITDRLFF. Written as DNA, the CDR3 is TGTGCCAGTAGTATCACTGACAGGCTTTTCTTC.

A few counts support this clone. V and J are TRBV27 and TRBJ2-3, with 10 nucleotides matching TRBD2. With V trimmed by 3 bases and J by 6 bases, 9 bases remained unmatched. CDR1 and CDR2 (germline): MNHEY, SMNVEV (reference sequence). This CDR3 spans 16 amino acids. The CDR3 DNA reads TGTGCCAGCAGTTTCCTCCTAGCGGGGGAGGGGGATACGCAGTATTTT. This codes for CASSFLLAGEGDTQYF.

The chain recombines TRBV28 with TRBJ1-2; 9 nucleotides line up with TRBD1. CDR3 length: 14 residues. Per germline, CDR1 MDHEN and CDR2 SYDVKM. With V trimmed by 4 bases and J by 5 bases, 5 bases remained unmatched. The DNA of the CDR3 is TGTGCCAGCAGTTCGGGGACAGGGCCTTATGGCTACACCTTC. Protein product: CASSSGTGPYGYTF.

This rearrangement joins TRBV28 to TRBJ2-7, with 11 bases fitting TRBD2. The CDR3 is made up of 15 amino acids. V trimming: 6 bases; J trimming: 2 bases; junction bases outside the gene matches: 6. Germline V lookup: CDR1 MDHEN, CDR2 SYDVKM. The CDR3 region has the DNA TGTGCCAGCAGCCCTAGCGGGGGGCTTACCTACGAGCAGTACTTC. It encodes CASSPSGGLTYEQYF.

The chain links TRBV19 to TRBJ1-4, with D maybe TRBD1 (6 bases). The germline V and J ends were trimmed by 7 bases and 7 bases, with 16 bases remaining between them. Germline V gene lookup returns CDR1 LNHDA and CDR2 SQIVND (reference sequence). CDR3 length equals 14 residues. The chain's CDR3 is CASTPGGRSEKLFF. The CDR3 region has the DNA TGTGCCAGTACCCCCGGGGGGCGCTCTGAAAAACTGTTTTTT.

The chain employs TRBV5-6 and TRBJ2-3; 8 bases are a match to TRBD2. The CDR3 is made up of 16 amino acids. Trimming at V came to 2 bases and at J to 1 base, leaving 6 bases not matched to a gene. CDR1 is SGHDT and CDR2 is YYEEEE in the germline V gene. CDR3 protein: CASSFVLTSGTDTQYF. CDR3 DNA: TGTGCCAGCAGCTTTGTTTTGACTAGCGGCACAGATACGCAGTATTTT.

CDR3 nucleotides: TGTGCCACCAGCAGAGAGGCCCAACGACAGCAGTACTTC. Translating gives CATSREAQRQQYF. The rearrangement links TRBV15 to TRBJ2-7; D not certain. This CDR3 region has 13 residues. Trimming removed 0 bases at V and 8 bases at J, with 11 bases between. Germline V CDR1 and CDR2: LNHNV, YYDKDF (reference sequence).

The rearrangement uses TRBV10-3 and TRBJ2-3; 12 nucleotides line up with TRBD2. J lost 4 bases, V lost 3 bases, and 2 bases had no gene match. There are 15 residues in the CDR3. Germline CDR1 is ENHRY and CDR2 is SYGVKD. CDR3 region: CAISDGLAGPDTQYF. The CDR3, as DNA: TGTGCCATCAGTGATGGACTAGCGGGGCCAGATACGCAGTATTTT.

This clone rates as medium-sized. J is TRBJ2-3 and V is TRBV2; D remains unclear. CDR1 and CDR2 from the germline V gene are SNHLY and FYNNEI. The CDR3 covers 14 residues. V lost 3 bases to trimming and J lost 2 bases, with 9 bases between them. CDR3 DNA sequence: TGTGCCAGCAGTGAGCTAGTGGTCACAGATACGCAGTATTTT. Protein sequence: CASSELVVTDTQYF.

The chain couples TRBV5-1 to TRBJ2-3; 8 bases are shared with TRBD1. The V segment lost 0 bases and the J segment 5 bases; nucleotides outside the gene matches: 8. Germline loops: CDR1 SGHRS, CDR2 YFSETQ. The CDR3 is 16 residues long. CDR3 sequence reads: CASSLVGQGAGDTQYF. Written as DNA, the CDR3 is TGCGCCAGCAGCTTGGTGGGCCAGGGGGCAGGAGATACGCAGTATTTT.

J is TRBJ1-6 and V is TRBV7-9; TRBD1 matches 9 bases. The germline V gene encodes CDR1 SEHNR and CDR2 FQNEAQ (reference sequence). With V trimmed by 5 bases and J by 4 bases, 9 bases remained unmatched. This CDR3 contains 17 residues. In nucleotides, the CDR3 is TGTGCCAGCAGCCCGATTTCGACAGGGGGTTATAATTCACCCCTCCACTTT. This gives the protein CASSPISTGGYNSPLHF.

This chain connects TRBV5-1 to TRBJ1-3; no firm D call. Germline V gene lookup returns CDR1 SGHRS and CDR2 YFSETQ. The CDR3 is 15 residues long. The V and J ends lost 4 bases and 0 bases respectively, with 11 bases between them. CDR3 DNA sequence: TGCGCCAGCAGCCTGGACGTGACCTCTGGAAACACCATATATTTT. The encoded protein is CASSLDVTSGNTIYF.

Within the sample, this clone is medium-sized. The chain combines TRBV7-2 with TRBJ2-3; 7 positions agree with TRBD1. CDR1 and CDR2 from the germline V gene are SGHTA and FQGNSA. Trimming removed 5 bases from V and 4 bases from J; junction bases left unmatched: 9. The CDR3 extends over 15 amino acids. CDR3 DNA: TGTGCCAGCAGCCGAAGGACAGGTTGGGCAGATACGCAGTATTTT. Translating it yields CASSRRTGWADTQYF.

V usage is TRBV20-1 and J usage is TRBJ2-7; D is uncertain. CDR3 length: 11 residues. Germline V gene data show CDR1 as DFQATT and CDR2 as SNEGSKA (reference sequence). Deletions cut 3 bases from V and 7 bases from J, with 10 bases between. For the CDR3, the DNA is TGCAGTGCTAGGCATGGTGGTGAGCAGTACTTC. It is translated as CSARHGGEQYF.

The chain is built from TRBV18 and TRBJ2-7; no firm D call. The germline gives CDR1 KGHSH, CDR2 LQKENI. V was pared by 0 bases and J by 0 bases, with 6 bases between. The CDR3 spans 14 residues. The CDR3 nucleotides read TGTGCCAGCTCACCACCTCGATCCTCCTACGAGCAGTACTTC. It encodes CASSPPRSSYEQYF.

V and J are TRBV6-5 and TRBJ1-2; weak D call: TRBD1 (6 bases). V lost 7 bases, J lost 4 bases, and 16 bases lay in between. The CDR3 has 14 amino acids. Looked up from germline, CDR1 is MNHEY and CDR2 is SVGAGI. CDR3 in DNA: TGTGCCAGCAAACCGGGGGCAGATGGCTATGGCTACACCTTC. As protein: CASKPGADGYGYTF.

The CDR3 loop reads CAWTSQGARKGEKLFF. The CDR3 DNA follows: TGTGCCTGGACCTCGCAGGGGGCGCGTAAAGGGGAAAAACTGTTTTTT. J is TRBJ1-4 and V is TRBV30; 8 bases line up with TRBD1. Germline V gene lookup returns CDR1 GTSNPN and CDR2 SVGIG (reference sequence). V lost 4 bases to trimming and J lost 8 bases; unmatched junction nucleotides: 15. This CDR3 is 16 amino acids long.

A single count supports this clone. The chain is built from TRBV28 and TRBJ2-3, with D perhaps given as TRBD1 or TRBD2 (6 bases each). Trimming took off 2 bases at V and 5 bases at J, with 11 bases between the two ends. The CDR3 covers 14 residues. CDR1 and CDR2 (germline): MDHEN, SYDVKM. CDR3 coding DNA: TGTGCCAGCAGTTTAAGGGGGGTAAAAGATACGCAGTATTTT. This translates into CASSLRGVKDTQYF.

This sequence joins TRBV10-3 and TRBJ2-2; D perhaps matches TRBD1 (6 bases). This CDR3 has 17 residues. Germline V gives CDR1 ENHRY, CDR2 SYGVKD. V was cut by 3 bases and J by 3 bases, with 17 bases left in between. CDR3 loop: CAISEKNKGQYTGELFF. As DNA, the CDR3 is TGTGCCATCAGTGAAAAAAATAAAGGACAGTACACCGGGGAGCTGTTTTTT.

CDR3 amino acids: CASSLSLGGYEQYF. CDR3 nucleotide sequence: TGTGCCAGCAGCCTATCGCTAGGCGGCTACGAGCAGTACTTC. V usage is TRBV5-6 and J usage is TRBJ2-7; D is unclear. The germline V and J ends were trimmed by 4 bases and 3 bases, with 14 bases remaining between them. Germline values: CDR1 SGHDT, CDR2 YYEEEE. This CDR3 contains 14 residues.

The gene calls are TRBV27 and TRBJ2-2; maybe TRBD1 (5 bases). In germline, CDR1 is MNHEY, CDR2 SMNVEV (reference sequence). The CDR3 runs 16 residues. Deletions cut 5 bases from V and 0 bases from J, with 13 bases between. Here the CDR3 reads CASSPRGQSNTGELFF. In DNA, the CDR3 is TGTGCCAGCAGTCCACGAGGACAATCGAACACCGGGGAGCTGTTTTTT.

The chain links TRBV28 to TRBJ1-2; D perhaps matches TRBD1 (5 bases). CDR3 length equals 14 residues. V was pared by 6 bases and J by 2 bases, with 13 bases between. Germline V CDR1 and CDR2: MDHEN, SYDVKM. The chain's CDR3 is CASSLADRNYGYTF. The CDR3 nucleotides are TGTGCCAGCAGCCTAGCTGACAGAAACTATGGCTACACCTTC.

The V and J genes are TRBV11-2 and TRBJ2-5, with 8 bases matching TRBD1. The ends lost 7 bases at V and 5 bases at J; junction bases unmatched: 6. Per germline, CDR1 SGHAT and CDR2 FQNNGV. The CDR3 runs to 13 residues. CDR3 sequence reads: CASTPDRAETQYF. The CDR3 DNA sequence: TGTGCCAGCACCCCGGACAGGGCGGAGACCCAGTACTTC.

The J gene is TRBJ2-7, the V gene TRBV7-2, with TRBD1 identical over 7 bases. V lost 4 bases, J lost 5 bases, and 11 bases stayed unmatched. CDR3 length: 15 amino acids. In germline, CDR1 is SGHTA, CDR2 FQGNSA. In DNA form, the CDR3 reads TGTGCCAGCAGCTCCGACCCAGGGGGAATCCACGAGCAGTACTTC. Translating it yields CASSSDPGGIHEQYF.

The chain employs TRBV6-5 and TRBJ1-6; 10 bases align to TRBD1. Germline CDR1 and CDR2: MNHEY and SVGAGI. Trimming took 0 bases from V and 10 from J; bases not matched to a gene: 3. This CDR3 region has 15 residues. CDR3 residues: CASSYSPGQGSPLHF. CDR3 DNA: TGTGCCAGCAGTTACTCCCCGGGACAGGGGTCACCCCTCCACTTT.